This T cell receptor beta chain originates from a study of blood T cell repertoires in COVID-19. Across the study: Acute-phase and convalescent COVID-19 samples originated in the United States, Italy and Spain. From T cells, B-cell-depleted T cells, or PBMCs came the material, which was cDNA or gDNA.

Germline CDR1 and CDR2: MNHEY and SMNVEV (reference sequence). V shed 3 bases and J 7 bases; nucleotides not matched to a gene: 3. CDR3 size: 13 residues. In the source study's methods: Quantification of nucleated cells was approximated via reference gene primer amplification. Profiling relied on immunoSEQ multiplex PCR, and the TCRdb table lists in-frame clones only, not all of them. The V and J calls and clone size come from that table; D and trimming were worked out from the DNA. Here the sample spans around 220,000 clones, about 90% being singletons. This chain joins TRBV27 and TRBJ1-2, with 9 positions matching TRBD1. The source material was peripheral blood. The sequence came from a man aged 18 to 29 with active or convalescent COVID-19. The CDR3 loop reads CASSFGTGTGYTF. CDR3 in DNA: TGTGCCAGCAGTTTTGGGACAGGGACTGGCTACACCTTC.